The 17 T cell receptor beta chains presented below share a single source sample, sequenced in a study of response to subunit inactivated influenza vaccine. Via MiXCR, TCRdb re-called the RT-PCR reads, giving one row per CDR3 protein. Of roughly 570,000 distinct CDR3 sequences in the sample, approximately 13% are singletons; the top ten hold approximately 14%. The sequencing here drew on PBMCs from blood, taken roughly 46 days after vaccination. The receptors derive from a man aged 50 or older who received an inactivated influenza vaccine.

To note about this clonotype: With a much larger clone just one base away, this may be a read error. This chain joins TRBV20-1 and TRBJ2-3; unclear D gene. The germline V and J ends were trimmed by 3 bases and 4 bases, with 5 bases remaining between them. The CDR3 extends over 11 amino acids. The germline V gene has CDR1 DFQATT and CDR2 SNEGSKA (reference sequence). The CDR3 is CSASESDTQYF. In DNA, the CDR3 is TGCAGTGCTAGCGAGTCAGATACGCAGTATTTT.

This clonotype was picked up a small number of times. CDR3 in DNA: TGCGCCAGCAGGGAGGGCTCTGGGGCCAACGTCCTGACTTTC. It encodes CASREGSGANVLTF. The J gene is TRBJ2-6, the V gene TRBV10-2, with D possibly matching TRBD2 (6 bases). Germline-derived CDR1 and CDR2 are WSHSY and SAAADI. V lost 6 bases to trimming and J lost 0 bases, with 6 bases between them. This CDR3 region has 14 residues.

The chain combines TRBV5-1 with TRBJ2-7; 11 bases line up with TRBD1. V dropped 4 bases and J dropped 3; count of bases not matched to a gene: 6. The V gene's germline CDR1 is SGHRS and CDR2 YFSETQ. There are 15 residues in the CDR3. The CDR3 coding sequence is TGCGCCAGCAGCGGGGGGACAGGGGGTTTCTACGAGCAGTACTTC. Protein sequence: CASSGGTGGFYEQYF.

This clonotype appeared many times. Compared with germline, one end of the junction differs, possibly owing to a read error. The chain has TRBV12-3 or TRBV12-4 and TRBJ2-1; D is possibly TRBD2 (6 bases). The CDR3 extends over 15 amino acids. The DNA of the CDR3 is TGTGCCAGCAGATTAGGGACTCCTCTAAACAATGAGCAGTTCTTC. This codes for CASRLGTPLNNEQFF.

The V call is TRBV5-1, the J call TRBJ2-2; D unclear. Trimming took 0 bases from V and 6 from J, leaving 9 bases between them. The length of the CDR3 is 14 residues. Germline-derived CDR1 and CDR2 are SGHRS and YFSETQ. The CDR3 reads CASSLDVTPGELFF. As DNA, the CDR3 is TGCGCCAGCAGCTTGGATGTGACGCCCGGGGAGCTGTTTTTT.

This clonotype was picked up a small number of times. This chain uses TRBV5-5 with TRBJ2-3, with unresolved D. Trimming pared 0 bases from V and 6 bases from J, leaving 8 bases between. Germline CDR1 reads SGHKS; CDR2 reads YYEKEE (reference sequence). The CDR3 loop spans 13 amino acids. CDR3 bases: TGTGCCAGCAGCTTGGAAAGGATGGATACGCAGTATTTT. It translates to CASSLERMDTQYF.

The chain is built from TRBV6-2 or TRBV6-3 and TRBJ2-2; no clear D gene. This CDR3 is built from 19 residues. Trimming cost V 0 bases and J 0 bases, with 17 bases left between them. Germline CDR1 and CDR2: MNHEY and SVGEGT. For the CDR3, the DNA is TGTGCCAGCAGTTACTCGATTGGTTCGGGCCCAGCGAACACCGGGGAGCTGTTTTTT. Translating gives CASSYSIGSGPANTGELFF.

This chain connects TRBV6-2 or TRBV6-3 to TRBJ2-1; 14 bases are a match to TRBD2. After removal of 6 bases from V and 7 bases from J, the junction contained 5 bases not matched to a gene. Germline CDR1 reads MNHEY; CDR2 reads SVGEGT. The CDR3 is 15 residues long. The CDR3 DNA follows: TGTGCCAGCAGGCTGACTAGCGGGGGGGTAAATGAGCAGTTCTTC. Translation gives CASRLTSGGVNEQFF.

This clonotype came up a few times. V and J are TRBV3-1 and TRBJ2-7, with TRBD1 identical over 11 bases. CDR1 and CDR2 from the germline V gene are LGHDT and YNNKEL (reference sequence). The CDR3 is 17 residues long. J lost 0 bases, V lost 0 bases, and 4 bases had no gene match. The CDR3 nucleotides are TGTGCCAGCAGCCAAGATCGGACAGGGGGCCTCTCCTACGAGCAGTACTTC. Translation: CASSQDRTGGLSYEQYF.

This clonotype was seen a handful of times. The rearrangement links TRBV7-9 to TRBJ2-7; possibly TRBD1 or TRBD2 for D (5 bases each). Germline CDR1 is SEHNR and CDR2 is FQNEAQ (reference sequence). The CDR3 sequence is 13 residues long. The ends were cut back, 5 bases at V and 2 bases at J, with 10 bases in the middle. The CDR3, as DNA: TGTGCCAGCAGCATCGGGGCAACCTACGAGCAGTACTTC. It yields the protein CASSIGATYEQYF.

The chain carries TRBV10-3 and TRBJ2-1; TRBD2 aligns across 8 bases. The junction had 5 bases not matched to a gene; V was cut back by 0 bases and J by 7 bases. Per the germline V gene, CDR1 is ENHRY and CDR2 is SYGVKD. The CDR3 has 15 amino acids. In DNA form, the CDR3 reads TGTGCCATCAGTGAGTCGGCGGGAGGTCGGAATGAGCAGTTCTTC. This gives the protein CAISESAGGRNEQFF.

This clonotype was picked up a small number of times. V and J are TRBV7-3 and TRBJ2-2; 13 bases agree with TRBD2. This CDR3 contains 20 residues. Trimming removed 5 bases from V and 0 bases from J; junction bases left unmatched: 12. CDR1 is SGHTA, CDR2 FQGTGA, per germline. DNA for the CDR3: TGTGCCAGCAGCATGGACATAGGACTAGCGGGAGAACCGAACACCGGGGAGCTGTTTTTT. It yields the protein CASSMDIGLAGEPNTGELFF.

The chain uses TRBV6-2 or TRBV6-3 and TRBJ2-2, with D hard to call. CDR3 length equals 12 residues. Germline V gene sequence: CDR1 MNHEY, CDR2 SVGEGT. Trimming shortened V by 5 bases and J by 9 bases, and 10 bases separated the two germline ends. CDR3 protein: CASSLGSRELFF. The CDR3 DNA is TGTGCCAGCAGTCTGGGATCCAGGGAGCTGTTTTTT.

The chain is built from TRBV14 and TRBJ2-7; no clear D. There are 16 residues in the CDR3. V lost 1 base and J 0 bases, leaving 13 bases between the germline ends. CDR1 is SGHDN, CDR2 FVKESK, per germline. CDR3: CASSQVGSPSSYEQYF. DNA for the CDR3: TGTGCCAGCAGCCAAGTTGGCTCACCGAGCTCCTACGAGCAGTACTTC.

The chain combines TRBV28 with TRBJ2-7; TRBD2 matches at 8 bases. Trimming cost V 2 bases and J 3 bases; bases outside gene matches: 9. Germline CDR1 reads MDHEN; CDR2 reads SYDVKM. The length of the CDR3 is 16 residues. This chain's CDR3 is CASSLSLAGGLYEQYF. As DNA, the CDR3 is TGTGCCAGCAGTTTAAGCCTAGCGGGTGGGCTCTACGAGCAGTACTTC.

In this sample, this clonotype turned up a few times. The chain carries TRBV4-3 and TRBJ2-1, with D maybe TRBD1 (6 bases). The V end was cut by 4 bases, the J end by 7 bases, with 14 bases between. The CDR3 is 14 residues long. The germline V gene encodes CDR1 LGHNA and CDR2 YSLEER. The CDR3 coding sequence is TGCGCCAGCAGCCCAATGTTGGGGGCGAATGAGCAGTTCTTC. Encoded protein: CASSPMLGANEQFF.

In this sample, this clonotype turned up a few times. The V call is TRBV7-3, the J call TRBJ2-5; the D gene could be TRBD1 or TRBD2 (6 bases each). The length of the CDR3 is 15 residues. Trimming pared 2 bases from V and 5 bases from J, leaving 15 bases between. CDR1 and CDR2 (germline): SGHTA, FQGTGA. The CDR3 DNA follows: TGTGCCAGCAGCTTATCGGGGGCGGTCCTGGAGACCCAGTACTTC. Its protein product is CASSLSGAVLETQYF.